The 10 T cell receptor beta chains listed next were all sequenced from one sample in a study of CD8+ T cells in alopecia areata. cDNA prepared by RNA extraction and subsequent reverse transcription served as the template for sequencing. Profiled with immunoSEQ multiplex PCR; TCRdb holds only in-frame clones, not every one. Altogether some 44,000 clones are present, roughly 92% being singletons, with the ten largest covering approximately 20%. As to treatment: oral pan-JAK inhibitor, 5-10 mg twice daily. The material was CD8+ T cells sorted from blood, obtained at week 24, from a patient treated with tofacitinib. The receptors come from a human donor with alopecia areata.

The chain carries TRBV25-1 and TRBJ2-5, with D possibly being TRBD1 or TRBD2 (5 bases each). TRBJ2-7 explains the end of the DNA better; the J call may be wrong. The CDR3 is made up of 13 amino acids. Per germline, CDR1 MGHDK and CDR2 SYGVNS. In nucleotides, the CDR3 is TGTGCCAGCAGTGAATATCCGGGGCACGAGCAGTACTTC. Translated: CASSEYPGHEQYF.

This sequence joins TRBV4-3 and TRBJ2-5; TRBD2 might be the D (5 bases). The J call is uncertain, as TRBJ2-7 better fits the DNA end. The CDR3 has 14 residues. CDR1 is LGHNA and CDR2 is YSLEER in the germline V gene. The CDR3 here is CASSQDPGSYEQYF. The CDR3 nucleotides are TGCGCCAGCAGCCAAGATCCGGGGAGCTACGAGCAGTACTTC.

This clone was picked up a small number of times. The chain carries TRBV7-3 and TRBJ1-1; 7 bases match TRBD1. The CDR3 contains 17 residues. V dropped 2 bases and J dropped 0; count of bases not matched to a gene: 9. Germline V gives CDR1 SGHTA, CDR2 FQGTGA. CDR3 residues: CASSLAGTEYMNTEAFF. CDR3 bases: TGTGCCAGCAGCTTAGCCGGGACAGAATACATGAACACTGAAGCTTTCTTT.

The chain uses TRBV10-3 and TRBJ2-5; D may be TRBD2 (5 bases). The CDR3 is 15 residues long. The V and J ends lost 3 bases and 5 bases respectively, with 16 bases between them. CDR1 and CDR2 (germline): ENHRY, SYGVKD. The CDR3 reads CAISDLKTRGETQYF. CDR3 sequence (DNA): TGTGCCATCAGTGACTTGAAGACCCGAGGGGAGACCCAGTACTTC.

This rearrangement joins TRBV29-1 to TRBJ2-1, with D perhaps TRBD2 (5 bases). This CDR3 is built from 12 residues. Trimming removed 4 bases from V and 9 bases from J, with 13 bases in between. Looked up from germline, CDR1 is SQVTM and CDR2 is ANQGSEA. CDR3 bases: TGCAGCGTTGGGGAGAAGGGATCTGAGCAGTTCTTC. This codes for CSVGEKGSEQFF.

V usage is TRBV6-5 and J usage is TRBJ2-7, with D tentatively TRBD2 (6 bases). Germline values: CDR1 MNHEY, CDR2 SVGAGI. V gave up 7 bases and J gave up 6 bases, with 13 bases separating them. The CDR3 totals 12 residues. The CDR3 loop is CASTGPGSEQYF. DNA of the CDR3: TGTGCCAGCACCGGGCCCGGGAGCGAGCAGTACTTC.

This clone has more than one count but fewer than ten. The chain recombines TRBV7-9 with TRBJ2-7; 9 nucleotides line up with TRBD1. The V gene end was trimmed by 5 bases and the J gene end by 4 bases; junction bases not matched to a gene: 3. The CDR3 runs to 13 residues. Germline CDR1 and CDR2: SEHNR and FQNEAQ (reference sequence). CDR3 DNA: TGTGCCAGCAGCCCCGGGACAGGGTACGAGCAGTACTTC. It specifies CASSPGTGYEQYF.

This clone occurred once. The rearrangement joins TRBV19 to TRBJ2-3; 7 bases align to TRBD1. Germline V gene sequence: CDR1 LNHDA, CDR2 SQIVND (reference sequence). With 5 bases clipped from V and 0 bases from J, the junction kept 8 bases outside the gene matches. CDR3 length equals 16 residues. The CDR3 protein is CASSDLTGPSTDTQYF. Here the CDR3 DNA reads TGTGCCAGTAGTGACCTGACAGGGCCTAGCACAGATACGCAGTATTTT.

The chain employs TRBV6-4 and TRBJ2-3, with TRBD1 matching over 8 bases. V was pared by 3 bases and J by 7 bases, with 6 bases of the junction left unmatched. The CDR3 runs 14 residues. Germline assignment: CDR1 MRHNA and CDR2 SNTAGT. The CDR3 loop reads CASSDGTGDHTQYF. The CDR3 coding sequence is TGTGCCAGCAGTGATGGGACAGGTGATCATACGCAGTATTTT.

The gene calls are TRBV11-2 and TRBJ2-5, with D hard to call. This CDR3 contains 15 residues. Trimming removed 2 bases from V and 5 bases from J, with 15 bases in between. The germline V gene encodes CDR1 SGHAT and CDR2 FQNNGV. CDR3 bases: TGTGCCAGCAGCTTACTGAGTAGTCAGACGGAGACCCAGTACTTC. This codes for CASSLLSSQTETQYF.